This T cell receptor (beta chain) was profiled in a study of T cells in Graves' hyperthyroidism and ophthalmopathy. Regarding the study as a whole: Blood also held most thyroid clonotypes expanded beyond 0.001.

It was RNA transcripts that yielded the amplified TCR beta CDR3 regions. During a first-round RT-PCR of the TCR CDR3, the HTBI primer set was used. TCRdb analysed the multiplex PCR reads with MiXCR anew, one entry per CDR3 protein. The repertoire holds 380,000 or so distinct CDR3 sequences, with about 14% as singletons. CDR1 and CDR2 (germline): SGDLS, YYNGEE. CDR3 length equals 17 residues. The V end was cut by 0 bases, the J end by 4 bases, with 19 bases between. In making diagnoses, clinical symptoms, serum thyroxine and TRAb, thyroid ultrasound and orbital computed tomography were all used. This clonotype was seen at least ten times. No antigen is known for it.

The rearrangement uses TRBV9 and TRBJ1-2, with unresolved D. What was sequenced was blood. This clonotype originated in a man between 25 and 39 years old with Graves' hyperthyroidism that later progressed to Graves' ophthalmopathy. The CDR3 DNA reads TGTGCCAGCAGCGTAGGGGTCAGGCGCGGACGTCTCTATGGCTACACCTTC. Protein product: CASSVGVRRGRLYGYTF.